The text below deals with one T cell receptor (beta chain). This specimen belongs to a study of T cell changes during pregnancy in multiple sclerosis. Measured with immunoSEQ multiplex PCR; TCRdb has only the in-frame clones, and not every one. The table includes approximately 84,000 clones, about 94% detected once. The V end lost 3 bases, the J end lost 4 bases, and 24 bases lay between the germline ends. CDR1 SGHDN and CDR2 FVKESK come from the germline V gene. CDR3 length: 18 residues. The material sequenced was peripheral blood, taken in the third trimester of pregnancy. The chain has TRBV14 and TRBJ1-2; a possible D gene is TRBD1 (6 bases). The sequence was obtained from a female donor with multiple sclerosis, enrolled in a pregnancy study. This CDR3 reads CASSHSPGALPMLYGYTF. The CDR3 nucleotides read TGTGCCAGCAGCCATTCCCCAGGGGCGCTCCCGATGCTCTATGGCTACACCTTC.